This TCR beta chain was sequenced during a study of graft-versus-host responses after intestinal transplantation. At the level of the study: Each recipient received a multivisceral, liver-intestinal, or isolated intestinal graft.

Germline CDR1 MNHEY, CDR2 SVGAGI. The CDR3 is made up of 15 amino acids. The ends lost 5 bases at V and 3 bases at J; junction bases unmatched: 6. Profiled with immunoSEQ multiplex PCR; TCRdb holds only in-frame clones, not every one. This repertoire shows approximately 130,000 clones, roughly 92% found once; its top ten account for roughly 0.16%. To note about this clone: The antigen remains undetermined.

This specimen was unstimulated CD4+ T cells sorted from spleen or lymph node cells, taken before intestinal transplant. The gene calls are TRBV6-5 and TRBJ1-5, with 8 bases fitting TRBD1. This sequence was found in a human donor who received an intestinal transplant. CDR3 sequence: CASSTRQGSNQPQHF. The DNA of the CDR3 is TGTGCCAGCAGTACACGACAGGGGTCCAATCAGCCCCAGCATTTT.